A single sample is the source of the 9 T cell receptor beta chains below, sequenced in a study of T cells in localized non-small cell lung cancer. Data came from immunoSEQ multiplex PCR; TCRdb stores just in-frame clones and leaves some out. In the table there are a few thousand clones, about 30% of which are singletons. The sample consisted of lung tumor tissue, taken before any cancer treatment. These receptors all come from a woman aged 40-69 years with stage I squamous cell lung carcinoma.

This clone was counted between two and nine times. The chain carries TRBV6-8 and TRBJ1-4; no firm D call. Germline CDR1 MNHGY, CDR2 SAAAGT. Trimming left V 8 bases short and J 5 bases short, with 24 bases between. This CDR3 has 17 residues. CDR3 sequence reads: CASRLEKTTNLNEKLFF. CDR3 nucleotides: TGTGCCAGCCGCCTTGAGAAGACCACGAACCTAAATGAAAAACTGTTTTTT.

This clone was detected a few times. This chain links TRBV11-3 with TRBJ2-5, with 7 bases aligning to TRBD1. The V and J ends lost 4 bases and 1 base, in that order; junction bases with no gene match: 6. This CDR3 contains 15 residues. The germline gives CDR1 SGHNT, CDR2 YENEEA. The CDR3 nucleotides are TGTGCCAGCAGCTCCGGGACAGTTCTCCAAGAGACCCAGTACTTC. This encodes CASSSGTVLQETQYF.

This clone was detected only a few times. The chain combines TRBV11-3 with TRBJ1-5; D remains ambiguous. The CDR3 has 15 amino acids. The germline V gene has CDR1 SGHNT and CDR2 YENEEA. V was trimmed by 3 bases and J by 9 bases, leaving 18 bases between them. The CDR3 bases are TGTGCCAGCAGCTTGGGTACGGAGCCGATCAGGCCCCAGCATTTT. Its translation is CASSLGTEPIRPQHF.

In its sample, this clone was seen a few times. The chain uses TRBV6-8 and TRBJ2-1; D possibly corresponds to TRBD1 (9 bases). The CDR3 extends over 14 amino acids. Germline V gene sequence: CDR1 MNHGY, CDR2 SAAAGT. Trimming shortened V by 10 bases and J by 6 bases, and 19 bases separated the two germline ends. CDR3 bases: TGTGCCACCATACAGGGGGCGGGGGGCAATGAGCAGTTCTTC. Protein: CATIQGAGGNEQFF.

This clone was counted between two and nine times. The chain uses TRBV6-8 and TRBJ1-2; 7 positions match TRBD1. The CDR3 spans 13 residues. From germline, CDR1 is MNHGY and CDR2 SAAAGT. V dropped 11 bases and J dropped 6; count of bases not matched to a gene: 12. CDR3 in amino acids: CASRGGQGHGYTF. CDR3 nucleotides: TGTGCCTCCAGGGGGGGGCAAGGGCATGGCTACACCTTC.

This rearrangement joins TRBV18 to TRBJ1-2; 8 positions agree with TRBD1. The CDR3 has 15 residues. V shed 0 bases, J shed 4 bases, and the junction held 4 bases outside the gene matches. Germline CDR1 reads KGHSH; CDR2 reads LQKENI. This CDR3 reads CASSPPDTGGYGYTF. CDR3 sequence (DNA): TGTGCCAGCTCACCACCTGACACAGGGGGCTATGGCTACACCTTC. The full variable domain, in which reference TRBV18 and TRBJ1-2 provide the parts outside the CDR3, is NAGVMQNPRHLVRRRGQEARLRCSPMKGHSHVYWYRQLPEEGLKFMVYLQKENIIDESGMPKERFSAEFPKEGPSILRIQQVVRGDSAAYFCASSPPDTGGYGYTFGSGTRLTVV.

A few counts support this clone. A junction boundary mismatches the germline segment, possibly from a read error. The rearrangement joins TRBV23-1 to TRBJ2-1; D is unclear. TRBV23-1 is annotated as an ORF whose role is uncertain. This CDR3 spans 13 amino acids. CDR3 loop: CASSQFSESEQFF. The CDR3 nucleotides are TGCGCCAGCAGCCAATTCTCCGAGAGTGAGCAGTTCTTC.

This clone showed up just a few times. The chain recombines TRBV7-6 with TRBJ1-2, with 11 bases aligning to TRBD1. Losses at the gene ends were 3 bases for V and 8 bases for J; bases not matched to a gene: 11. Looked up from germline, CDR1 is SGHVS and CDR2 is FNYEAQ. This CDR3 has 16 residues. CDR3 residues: CASSLAIGQGARGYTF. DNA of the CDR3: TGTGCCAGCAGCTTGGCCATAGGACAGGGGGCGCGGGGCTACACCTTC.

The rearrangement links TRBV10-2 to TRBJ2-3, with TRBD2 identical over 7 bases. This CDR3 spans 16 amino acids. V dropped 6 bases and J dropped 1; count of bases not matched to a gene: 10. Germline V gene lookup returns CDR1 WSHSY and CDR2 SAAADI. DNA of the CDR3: TGCGCCAGCAGGGGCTTGGGGGGGAGTGGCACAGATACGCAGTATTTT. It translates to CASRGLGGSGTDTQYF.